Following are 13 T cell receptor beta chains from one sample sequenced in a study of blood T cell repertoires in COVID-19. Data came from immunoSEQ multiplex PCR; TCRdb stores just in-frame clones and leaves some out. The sample gives more than 400,000 clones, 87% of which show up once; about 0.7% is in the top ten. Sequencing was performed on PBMCs or T cells enriched from blood (not recorded which). These receptors were obtained from a woman aged 18-35 years who had recovered from COVID-19.

This chain uses TRBV18 with TRBJ1-4; D unclear. Trimming shortened V by 6 bases and J by 6 bases, and 14 bases separated the two germline ends. This CDR3 is built from 14 residues. Germline values: CDR1 KGHSH, CDR2 LQKENI. The CDR3 loop is CASSPVGGHEKLFF. The CDR3 nucleotides read TGTGCCAGCTCCCCCGTTGGTGGCCATGAAAAACTGTTTTTT. Full variable domain (missing parts from reference TRBV18 and TRBJ1-4): NAGVMQNPRHLVRRRGQEARLRCSPMKGHSHVYWYRQLPEEGLKFMVYLQKENIIDESGMPKERFSAEFPKEGPSILRIQQVVRGDSAAYFCASSPVGGHEKLFFGSGTQLSVL.

This chain uses TRBV2 with TRBJ1-3, with 9 bases aligning to TRBD1. With V trimmed by 3 bases and J by 5 bases, 2 bases remained unmatched. The CDR3 totals 14 residues. Germline V gene lookup returns CDR1 SNHLY and CDR2 FYNNEI. The CDR3 bases are TGTGCCAGCAGTGAGGGACAGGGCCGAAACACCATATATTTT. Residues: CASSEGQGRNTIYF.

The rearrangement joins TRBV3-1 (or the pseudogene TRBV3-2) to TRBJ2-3; 8 positions match TRBD2. Unmatched junction bases numbered 14, after V lost 4 bases and J lost 8 bases. There are 16 residues in the CDR3. The germline V gene encodes CDR1 LGHDT and CDR2 YNNKEL (reference sequence). CDR3 residues: CASSPLNRGGLGTQYF. CDR3 in DNA: TGTGCCAGCAGCCCCCTCAACCGGGGGGGCTTAGGTACGCAGTATTTT.

V and J are TRBV14 and TRBJ1-2, with D possibly matching TRBD1 (5 bases). Looked up from germline, CDR1 is SGHDN and CDR2 is FVKESK. The V end lost 1 base, the J end lost 4 bases, and 16 bases lay between the germline ends. This CDR3 is built from 16 residues. CDR3 residues: CASSQASIDRGYGYTF. CDR3 bases: TGTGCCAGCAGCCAAGCCTCGATTGACAGAGGCTATGGCTACACCTTC.

The chain recombines TRBV18 with TRBJ1-4, with D perhaps TRBD1 (6 bases). V was trimmed by 4 bases and J by 4 bases, leaving 13 bases between them. This CDR3 has 15 amino acids. CDR1 is KGHSH and CDR2 is LQKENI in the germline V gene. CDR3 region: CASSLQQGYNEKLFF. Here the CDR3 DNA reads TGTGCCAGCTCACTACAACAGGGATATAATGAAAAACTGTTTTTT.

This clone was observed a single time. The V and J genes are TRBV28 and TRBJ1-2; TRBD1 agrees at 9 bases. Looked up from germline, CDR1 is MDHEN and CDR2 is SYDVKM. The CDR3 covers 14 residues. The V gene end was trimmed by 5 bases and the J gene end by 8 bases; junction bases not matched to a gene: 9. The CDR3 DNA follows: TGTGCCAGCAGTACTACAGGGGGCTTTGGCGGCTACACCTTC. It yields the protein CASSTTGGFGGYTF.

The CDR3 loop reads CASSLTTGPNYGYTF. In DNA form, the CDR3 reads TGTGCCAGCAGCCTTACTACAGGGCCCAACTATGGCTACACCTTC. J is TRBJ1-2 and V is TRBV11-2; tentative D call: TRBD1 (6 bases). The CDR3 has 15 residues. Trimming cost V 5 bases and J 2 bases, with 15 bases left between them. Per the germline V gene, CDR1 is SGHAT and CDR2 is FQNNGV. The full variable domain, with the rest looked up from reference TRBV11-2 and TRBJ1-2, is EAGVAQSPRYKIIEKRQSVAFWCNPISGHATLYWYQQILGQGPKLLIQFQNNGVVDDSQLPKDRFSAERLKGVDSTLKIQPAKLEDSAVYLCASSLTTGPNYGYTFGSGTRLTVV.

The chain joins TRBV5-1 to TRBJ1-5; 8 nucleotides line up with TRBD1. With V trimmed by 5 bases and J by 3 bases, 7 bases remained unmatched. The germline V gene has CDR1 SGHRS and CDR2 YFSETQ. CDR3 length equals 15 residues. The CDR3 region has the DNA TGCGCCAGCAGGTCCGGGACAGGCCACAATCAGCCCCAGCATTTT. As protein: CASRSGTGHNQPQHF.

The chain employs TRBV19 and TRBJ1-3; D may be TRBD1 (6 bases). Trimming stripped 7 bases from V and 2 bases from J, with 18 bases between. Germline CDR1 and CDR2: LNHDA and SQIVND (reference sequence). The CDR3 covers 16 residues. CDR3 in amino acids: CASNPTRDTPGNTIYF. CDR3 nucleotide sequence: TGTGCCAGTAACCCTACCCGGGACACCCCTGGAAACACCATATATTTT. The variable domain in full, with the rest retrieved from reference TRBV19 and TRBJ1-3, is DGGITQSPKYLFRKEGQNVTLSCEQNLNHDAMYWYRQDPGQGLRLIYYSQIVNDFQKGDIAEGYSVSREKKESFPLTVTSAQKNPTAFYLCASNPTRDTPGNTIYFGEGSWLTVV.

In its sample, this clone was seen a few times. The chain combines TRBV5-1 with TRBJ2-3; D gene ambiguous. The V gene lost 1 base and the J gene lost 0 bases, with 9 bases spanning the gap. The CDR3 runs 15 residues. The germline CDR1 and CDR2 sequences are SGHRS and YFSETQ. The CDR3 DNA sequence: TGCGCCAGCAGCTTGAGCCCTACTAGCACAGATACGCAGTATTTT. Protein sequence: CASSLSPTSTDTQYF.

The chain has TRBV18 and TRBJ1-3, with 7 bases identical to TRBD1. The CDR3 totals 18 residues. After removal of 6 bases from V and 0 bases from J, the junction contained 14 bases not matched to a gene. Germline V lookup: CDR1 KGHSH, CDR2 LQKENI. This chain's CDR3 is CASSPSTGQDHSGNTIYF. DNA of the CDR3: TGTGCCAGCTCGCCCTCGACCGGACAGGATCACTCTGGAAACACCATATATTTT.

This rearrangement joins TRBV5-1 to TRBJ1-1, with 7 positions matching TRBD1. The V gene's germline CDR1 is SGHRS and CDR2 YFSETQ. V shed 2 bases and J 7 bases; nucleotides not matched to a gene: 5. The CDR3 covers 13 residues. The CDR3 bases are TGCGCCAGCAGCTTAGGGACAGCCTTTGAAGCTTTCTTT. It specifies CASSLGTAFEAFF.

This chain joins TRBV27 and TRBJ2-1; 10 nucleotides match TRBD2. The length of the CDR3 is 16 residues. J lost 7 bases, V lost 6 bases, and 12 bases had no gene match. CDR1 is MNHEY and CDR2 is SMNVEV in the germline V gene (reference sequence). The CDR3 nucleotides read TGTGCCAGCAGCCGCTTAGCGGGGGGACGATATAATGAGCAGTTCTTC. It yields the protein CASSRLAGGRYNEQFF.